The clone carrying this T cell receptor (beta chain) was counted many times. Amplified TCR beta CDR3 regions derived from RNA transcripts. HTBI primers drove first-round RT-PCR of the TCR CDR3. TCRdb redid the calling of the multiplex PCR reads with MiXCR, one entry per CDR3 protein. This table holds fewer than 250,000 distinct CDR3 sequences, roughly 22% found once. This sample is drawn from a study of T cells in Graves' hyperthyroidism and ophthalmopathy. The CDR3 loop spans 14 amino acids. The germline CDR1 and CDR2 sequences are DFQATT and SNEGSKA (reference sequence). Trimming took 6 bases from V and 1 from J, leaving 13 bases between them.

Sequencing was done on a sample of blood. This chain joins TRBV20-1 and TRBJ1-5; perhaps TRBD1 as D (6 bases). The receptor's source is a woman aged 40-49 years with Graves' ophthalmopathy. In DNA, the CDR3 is TGCAGTGCCTTACAGGGCGGAAGCAATCAGCCCCAGCATTTT. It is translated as CSALQGGSNQPQHF.